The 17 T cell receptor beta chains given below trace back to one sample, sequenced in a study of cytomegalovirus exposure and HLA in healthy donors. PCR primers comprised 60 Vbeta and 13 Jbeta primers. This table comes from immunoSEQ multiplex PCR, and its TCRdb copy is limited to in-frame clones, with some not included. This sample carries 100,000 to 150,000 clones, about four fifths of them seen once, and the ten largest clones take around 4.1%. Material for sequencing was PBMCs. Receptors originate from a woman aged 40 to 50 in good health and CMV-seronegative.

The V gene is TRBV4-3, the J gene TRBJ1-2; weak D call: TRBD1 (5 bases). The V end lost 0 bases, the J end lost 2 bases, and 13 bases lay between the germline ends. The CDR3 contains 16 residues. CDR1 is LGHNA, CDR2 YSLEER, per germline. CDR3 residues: CASSQDPRTGNYGYTF. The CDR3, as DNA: TGCGCCAGCAGCCAAGATCCCCGAACAGGAAACTATGGCTACACCTTC.

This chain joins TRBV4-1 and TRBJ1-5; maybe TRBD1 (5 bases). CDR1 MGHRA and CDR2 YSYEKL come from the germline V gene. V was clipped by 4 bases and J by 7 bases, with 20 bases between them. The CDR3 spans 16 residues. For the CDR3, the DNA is TGCGCCAGCAGCCCCCTAGATTCAGCAGGGTGGCAGCCCCAGCATTTT. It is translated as CASSPLDSAGWQPQHF.

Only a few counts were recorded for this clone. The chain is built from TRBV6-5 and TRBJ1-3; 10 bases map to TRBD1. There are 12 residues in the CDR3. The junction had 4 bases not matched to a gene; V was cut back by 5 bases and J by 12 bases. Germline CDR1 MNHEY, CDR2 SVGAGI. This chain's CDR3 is CASSGGTGVIYF. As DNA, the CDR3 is TGTGCCAGCAGTGGGGGGACAGGGGTCATATATTTT.

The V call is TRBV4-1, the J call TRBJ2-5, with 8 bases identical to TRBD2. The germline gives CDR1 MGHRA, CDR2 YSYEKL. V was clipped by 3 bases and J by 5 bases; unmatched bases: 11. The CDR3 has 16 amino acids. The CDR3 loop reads CASSHPPGTSAETQYF. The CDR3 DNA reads TGCGCCAGCAGCCACCCTCCCGGGACTAGTGCCGAGACCCAGTACTTC.

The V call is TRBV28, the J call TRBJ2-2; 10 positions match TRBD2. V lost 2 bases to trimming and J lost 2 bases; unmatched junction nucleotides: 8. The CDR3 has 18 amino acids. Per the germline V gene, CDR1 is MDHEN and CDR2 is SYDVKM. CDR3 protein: CASSLQAWTSGNTGELFF. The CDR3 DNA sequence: TGTGCCAGCAGTTTACAGGCCTGGACTAGCGGAAACACCGGGGAGCTGTTTTTT.

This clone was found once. The CDR3 region has the DNA TGCAGCGTTGAGGGGGGGACATATTTCAACTATGGCTACACCTTC. Its translation: CSVEGGTYFNYGYTF. The V call is TRBV29-1, the J call TRBJ1-2; D possibly corresponds to TRBD1 (6 bases). The V gene lost 3 bases and the J gene lost 2 bases, with 16 bases spanning the gap. The germline V gene has CDR1 SQVTM and CDR2 ANQGSEA. This CDR3 comprises 15 residues.

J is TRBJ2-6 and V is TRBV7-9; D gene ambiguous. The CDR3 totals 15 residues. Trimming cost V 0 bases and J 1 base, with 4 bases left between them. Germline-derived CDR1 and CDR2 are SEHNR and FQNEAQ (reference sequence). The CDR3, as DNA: TGTGCCAGCAGCTTAGCGCGGTCTGGGGCCAACGTCCTGACTTTC. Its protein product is CASSLARSGANVLTF.

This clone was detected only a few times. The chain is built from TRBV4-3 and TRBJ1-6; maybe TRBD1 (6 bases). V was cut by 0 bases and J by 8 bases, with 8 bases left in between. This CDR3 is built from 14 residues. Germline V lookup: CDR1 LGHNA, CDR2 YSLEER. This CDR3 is CASSQDRGDSPLHF. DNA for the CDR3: TGCGCCAGCAGCCAAGACAGGGGAGATTCACCCCTCCACTTT.

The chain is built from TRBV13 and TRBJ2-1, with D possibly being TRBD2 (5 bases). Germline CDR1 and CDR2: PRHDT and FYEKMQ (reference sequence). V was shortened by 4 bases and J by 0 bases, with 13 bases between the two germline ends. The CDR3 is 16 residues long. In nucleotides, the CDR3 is TGTGCCAGCAGCTCACGGACTGTTAGCTCCTACAATGAGCAGTTCTTC. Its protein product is CASSSRTVSSYNEQFF.

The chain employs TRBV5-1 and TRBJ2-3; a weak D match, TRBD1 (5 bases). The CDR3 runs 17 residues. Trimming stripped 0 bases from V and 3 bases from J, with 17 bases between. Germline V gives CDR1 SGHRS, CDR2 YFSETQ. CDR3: CASSLGKTALGTDTQYF. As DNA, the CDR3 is TGCGCCAGCAGCTTGGGTAAGACAGCCTTAGGAACAGATACGCAGTATTTT.

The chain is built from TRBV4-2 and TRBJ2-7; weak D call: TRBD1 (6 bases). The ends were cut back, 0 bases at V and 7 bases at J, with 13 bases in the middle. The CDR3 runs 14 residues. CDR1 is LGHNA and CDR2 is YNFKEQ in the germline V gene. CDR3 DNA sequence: TGTGCCAGCAGCCAAGAAACAGGGAATGGGGAGCAGTACTTC. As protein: CASSQETGNGEQYF.

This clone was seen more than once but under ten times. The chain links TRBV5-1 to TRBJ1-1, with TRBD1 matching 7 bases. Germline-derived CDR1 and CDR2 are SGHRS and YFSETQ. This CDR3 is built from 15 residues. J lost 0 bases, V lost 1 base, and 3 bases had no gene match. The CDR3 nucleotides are TGCGCCAGCAGCTTGACGACAGGGATGAACACTGAAGCTTTCTTT. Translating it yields CASSLTTGMNTEAFF.

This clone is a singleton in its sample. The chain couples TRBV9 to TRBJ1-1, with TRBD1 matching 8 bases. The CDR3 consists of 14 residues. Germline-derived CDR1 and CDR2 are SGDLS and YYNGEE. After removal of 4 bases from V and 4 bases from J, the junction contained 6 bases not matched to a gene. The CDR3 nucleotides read TGTGCCAGCAGCTTACAGGGGGTCCCCACTGAAGCTTTCTTT. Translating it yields CASSLQGVPTEAFF.

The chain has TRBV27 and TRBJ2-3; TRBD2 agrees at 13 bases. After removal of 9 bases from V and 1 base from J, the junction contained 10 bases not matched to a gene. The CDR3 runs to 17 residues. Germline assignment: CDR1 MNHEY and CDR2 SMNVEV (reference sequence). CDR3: CARRGLAGLTCTDTQYF. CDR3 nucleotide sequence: TGTGCCAGGAGGGGACTAGCGGGATTAACTTGCACAGATACGCAGTATTTT.

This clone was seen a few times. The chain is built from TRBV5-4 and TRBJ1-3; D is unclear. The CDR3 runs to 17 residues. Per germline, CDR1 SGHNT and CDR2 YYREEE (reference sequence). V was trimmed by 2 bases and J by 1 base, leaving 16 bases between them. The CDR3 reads CASSLGSPRGSGNTIYF. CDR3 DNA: TGTGCCAGCAGCTTAGGGAGCCCCCGCGGTTCTGGAAACACCATATATTTT. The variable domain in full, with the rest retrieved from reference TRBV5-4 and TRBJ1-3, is ETGVTQSPTHLIKTRGQQVTLRCSSQSGHNTVSWYQQALGQGPQFIFQYYREEENGRGNFPPRFSGLQFPNYSSELNVNALELDDSALYLCASSLGSPRGSGNTIYFGEGSWLTVV.

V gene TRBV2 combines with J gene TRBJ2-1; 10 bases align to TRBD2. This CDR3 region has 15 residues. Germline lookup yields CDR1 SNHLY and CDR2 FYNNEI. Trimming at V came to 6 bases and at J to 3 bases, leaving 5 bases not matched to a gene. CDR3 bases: TGTGCCAGCAGACATCCTAGCGGGGGCTACAATGAGCAGTTCTTC. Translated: CASRHPSGGYNEQFF.

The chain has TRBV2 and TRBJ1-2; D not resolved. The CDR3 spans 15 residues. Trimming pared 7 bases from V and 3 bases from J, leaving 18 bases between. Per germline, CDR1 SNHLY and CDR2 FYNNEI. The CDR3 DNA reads TGTGCCAGCAACGTGAGGCAGCTAGGAGACTATGGCTACACCTTC. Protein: CASNVRQLGDYGYTF.